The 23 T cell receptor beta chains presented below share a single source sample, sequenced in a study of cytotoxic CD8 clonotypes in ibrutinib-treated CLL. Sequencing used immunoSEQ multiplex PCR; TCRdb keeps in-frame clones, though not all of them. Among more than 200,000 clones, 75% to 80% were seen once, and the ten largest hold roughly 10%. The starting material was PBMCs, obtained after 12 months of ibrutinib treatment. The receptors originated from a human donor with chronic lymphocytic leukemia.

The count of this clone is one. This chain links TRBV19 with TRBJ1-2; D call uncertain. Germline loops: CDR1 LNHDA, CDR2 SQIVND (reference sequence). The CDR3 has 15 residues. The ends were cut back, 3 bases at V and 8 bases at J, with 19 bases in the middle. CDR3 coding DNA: TGTGCCAGTAGTATTCCGGTCAGCGGCTCGTGGGGCTACACCTTC. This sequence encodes CASSIPVSGSWGYTF.

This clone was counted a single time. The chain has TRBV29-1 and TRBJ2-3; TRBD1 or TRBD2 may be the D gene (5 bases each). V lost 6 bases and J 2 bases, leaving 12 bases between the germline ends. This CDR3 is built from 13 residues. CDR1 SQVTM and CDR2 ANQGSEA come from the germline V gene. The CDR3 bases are TGCAGCGTCCGGGACGGTAACACAGATACGCAGTATTTT. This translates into CSVRDGNTDTQYF.

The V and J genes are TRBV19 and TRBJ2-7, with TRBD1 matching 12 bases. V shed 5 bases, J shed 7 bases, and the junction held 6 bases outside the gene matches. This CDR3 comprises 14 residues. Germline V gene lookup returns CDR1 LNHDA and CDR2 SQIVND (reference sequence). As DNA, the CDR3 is TGTGCCAGTAGTTGGGGACAGGGGGCAAGGGAGCAGTACTTC. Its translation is CASSWGQGAREQYF.

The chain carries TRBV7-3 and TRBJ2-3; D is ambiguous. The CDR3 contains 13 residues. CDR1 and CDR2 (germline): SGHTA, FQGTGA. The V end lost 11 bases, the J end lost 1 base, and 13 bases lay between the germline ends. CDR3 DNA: TGTGCCCCTTGGCGCAGAGGCACAGATACGCAGTATTTT. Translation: CAPWRRGTDTQYF.

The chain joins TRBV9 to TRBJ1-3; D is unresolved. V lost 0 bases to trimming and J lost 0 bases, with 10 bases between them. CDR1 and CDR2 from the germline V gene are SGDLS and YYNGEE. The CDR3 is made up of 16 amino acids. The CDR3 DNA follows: TGTGCCAGCAGCGTAGATCCGCCATCCTCTGGAAACACCATATATTTT. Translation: CASSVDPPSSGNTIYF.

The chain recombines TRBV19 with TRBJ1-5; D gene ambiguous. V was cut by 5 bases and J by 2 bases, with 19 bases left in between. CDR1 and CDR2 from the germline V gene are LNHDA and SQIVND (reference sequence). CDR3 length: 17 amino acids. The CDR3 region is CASSLPPPVLGNQPQHF. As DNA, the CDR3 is TGTGCCAGTAGTCTCCCCCCGCCAGTGCTGGGCAATCAGCCCCAGCATTTT.

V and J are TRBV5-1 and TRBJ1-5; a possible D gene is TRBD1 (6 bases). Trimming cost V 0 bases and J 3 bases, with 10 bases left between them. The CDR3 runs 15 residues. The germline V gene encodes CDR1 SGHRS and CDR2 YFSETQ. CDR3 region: CASSLGTDFNQPQHF. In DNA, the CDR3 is TGCGCCAGCAGCTTGGGGACAGATTTCAATCAGCCCCAGCATTTT.

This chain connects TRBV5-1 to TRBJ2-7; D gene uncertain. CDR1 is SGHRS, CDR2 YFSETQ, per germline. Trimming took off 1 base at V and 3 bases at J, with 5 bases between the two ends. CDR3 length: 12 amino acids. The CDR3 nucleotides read TGCGCCAGCAGCTTGAACCTCTACGAGCAGTACTTC. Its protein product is CASSLNLYEQYF. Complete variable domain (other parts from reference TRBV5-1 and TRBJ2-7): KAGVTQTPRYLIKTRGQQVTLSCSPISGHRSVSWYQQTPGQGLQFLFEYFSETQRNKGNFPGRFSGRQFSNSRSEMNVSTLELGDSALYLCASSLNLYEQYFGPGTRLTVT.

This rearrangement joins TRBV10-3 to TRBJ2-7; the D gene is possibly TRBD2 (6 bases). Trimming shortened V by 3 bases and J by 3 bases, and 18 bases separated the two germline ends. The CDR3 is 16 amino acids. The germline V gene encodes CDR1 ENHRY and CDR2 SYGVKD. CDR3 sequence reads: CAISEMRASVHYEQYF. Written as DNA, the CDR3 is TGTGCCATCAGTGAAATGAGGGCTAGCGTACACTACGAGCAGTACTTC.

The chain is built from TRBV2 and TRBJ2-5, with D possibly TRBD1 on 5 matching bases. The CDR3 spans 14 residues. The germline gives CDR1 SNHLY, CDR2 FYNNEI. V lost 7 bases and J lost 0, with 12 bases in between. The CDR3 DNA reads TGTGCCAGCACGGACACTCGGTACCAAGAGACCCAGTACTTC. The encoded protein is CASTDTRYQETQYF.

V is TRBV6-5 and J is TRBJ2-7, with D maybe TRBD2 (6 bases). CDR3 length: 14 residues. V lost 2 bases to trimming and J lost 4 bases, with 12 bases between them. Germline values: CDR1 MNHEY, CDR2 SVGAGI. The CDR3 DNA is TGTGCCAGCAGTTACGTCGGGAGTAGGTACGAGCAGTACTTC. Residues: CASSYVGSRYEQYF.

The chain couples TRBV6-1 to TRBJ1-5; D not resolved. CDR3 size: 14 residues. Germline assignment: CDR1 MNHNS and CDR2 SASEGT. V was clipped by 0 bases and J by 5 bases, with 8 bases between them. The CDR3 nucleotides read TGTGCCAGCAGTGAAGCGGCCATGCATCAGCCCCAGCATTTT. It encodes CASSEAAMHQPQHF.

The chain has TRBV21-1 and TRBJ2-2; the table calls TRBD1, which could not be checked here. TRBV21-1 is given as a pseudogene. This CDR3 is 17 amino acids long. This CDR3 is CASSKERTGRDAGELFF. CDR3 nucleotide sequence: TGTGCCAGCAGCAAAGAAAGGACAGGGAGGGACGCCGGGGAGCTGTTTTTT.

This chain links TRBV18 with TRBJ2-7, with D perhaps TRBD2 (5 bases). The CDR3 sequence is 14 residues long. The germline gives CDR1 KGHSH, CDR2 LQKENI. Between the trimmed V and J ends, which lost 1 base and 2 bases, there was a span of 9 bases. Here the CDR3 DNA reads TGTGCCAGCTCACCACGCCAGGAGGCCTACGAGCAGTACTTC. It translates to CASSPRQEAYEQYF.

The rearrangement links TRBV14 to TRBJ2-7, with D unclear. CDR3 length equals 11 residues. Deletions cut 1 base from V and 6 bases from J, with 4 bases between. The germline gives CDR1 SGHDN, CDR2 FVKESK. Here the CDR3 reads CASSQGVEQYF. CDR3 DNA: TGTGCCAGCAGCCAAGGGGTCGAGCAGTACTTC. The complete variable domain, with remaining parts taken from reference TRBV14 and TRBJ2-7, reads EAGVTQFPSHSVIEKGQTVTLRCDPISGHDNLYWYRRVMGKEIKFLLHFVKESKQDESGMPNNRFLAERTGGTYSTLKVQPAELEDSGVYFCASSQGVEQYFGPGTRLTVT.

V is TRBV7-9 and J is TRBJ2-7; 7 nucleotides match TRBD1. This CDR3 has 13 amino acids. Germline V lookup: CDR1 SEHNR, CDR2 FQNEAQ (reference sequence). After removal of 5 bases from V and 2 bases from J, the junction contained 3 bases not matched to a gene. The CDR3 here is CASSVQGPYEQYF. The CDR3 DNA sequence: TGTGCCAGCAGCGTACAGGGGCCCTACGAGCAGTACTTC.

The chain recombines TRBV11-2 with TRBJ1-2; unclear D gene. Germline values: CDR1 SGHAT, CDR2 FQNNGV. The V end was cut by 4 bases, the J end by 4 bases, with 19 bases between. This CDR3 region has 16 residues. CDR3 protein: CASSSLNSAPIYGYTF. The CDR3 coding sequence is TGTGCCAGCAGCTCACTTAACAGCGCCCCAATCTATGGCTACACCTTC.

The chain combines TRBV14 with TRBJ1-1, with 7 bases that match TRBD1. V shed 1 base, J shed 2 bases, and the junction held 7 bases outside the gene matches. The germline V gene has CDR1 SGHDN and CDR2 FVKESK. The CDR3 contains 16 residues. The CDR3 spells CASSQGLGTANTEAFF. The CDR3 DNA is TGTGCCAGCAGCCAAGGCCTTGGGACAGCCAACACTGAAGCTTTCTTT. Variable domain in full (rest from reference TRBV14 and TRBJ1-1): EAGVTQFPSHSVIEKGQTVTLRCDPISGHDNLYWYRRVMGKEIKFLLHFVKESKQDESGMPNNRFLAERTGGTYSTLKVQPAELEDSGVYFCASSQGLGTANTEAFFGQGTRLTVV.

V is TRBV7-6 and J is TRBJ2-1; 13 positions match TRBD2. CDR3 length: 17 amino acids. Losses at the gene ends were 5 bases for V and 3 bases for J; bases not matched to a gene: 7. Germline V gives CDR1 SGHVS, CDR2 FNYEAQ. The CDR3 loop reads CASSRRLAGGSYNEQFF. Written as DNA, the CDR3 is TGTGCCAGCAGCAGAAGACTAGCGGGGGGAAGCTACAATGAGCAGTTCTTC.

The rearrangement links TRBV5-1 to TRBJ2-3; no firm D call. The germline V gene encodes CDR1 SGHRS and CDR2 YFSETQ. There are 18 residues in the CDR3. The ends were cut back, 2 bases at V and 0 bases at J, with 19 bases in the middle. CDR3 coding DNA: TGCGCCAGCAGCTTAAGTTTTTGGGCCGTTGCTAGCACAGATACGCAGTATTTT. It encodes CASSLSFWAVASTDTQYF. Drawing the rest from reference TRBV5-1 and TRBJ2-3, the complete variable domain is KAGVTQTPRYLIKTRGQQVTLSCSPISGHRSVSWYQQTPGQGLQFLFEYFSETQRNKGNFPGRFSGRQFSNSRSEMNVSTLELGDSALYLCASSLSFWAVASTDTQYFGPGTRLTVL.

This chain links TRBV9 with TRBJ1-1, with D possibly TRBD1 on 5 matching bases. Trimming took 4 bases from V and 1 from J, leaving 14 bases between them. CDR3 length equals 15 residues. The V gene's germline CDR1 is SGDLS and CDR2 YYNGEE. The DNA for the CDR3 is TGTGCCAGCAGCCCCCAGGGTCAGTGGAACACTGAAGCTTTCTTT. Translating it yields CASSPQGQWNTEAFF.

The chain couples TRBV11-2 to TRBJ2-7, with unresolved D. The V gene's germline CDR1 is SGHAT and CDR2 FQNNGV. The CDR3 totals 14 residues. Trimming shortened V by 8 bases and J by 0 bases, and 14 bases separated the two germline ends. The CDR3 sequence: CASRLGFSSYEQYF. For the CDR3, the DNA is TGTGCCAGCCGCCTGGGCTTTAGCTCCTACGAGCAGTACTTC.

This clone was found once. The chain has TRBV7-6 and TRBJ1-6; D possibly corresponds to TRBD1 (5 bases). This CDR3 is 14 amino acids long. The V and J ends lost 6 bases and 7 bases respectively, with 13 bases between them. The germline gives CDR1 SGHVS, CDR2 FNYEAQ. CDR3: CASSPPGPNSPLHF. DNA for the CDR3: TGTGCCAGCAGTCCACCGGGGCCGAATTCACCCCTCCACTTT.